Listed below are T cell receptor beta chains from one sample, sequenced in a study of human T cells and chemical hapten exposure. TCRdb redid the calling of the RACE reads with MiXCR, one entry per CDR3 protein. Of approximately 80,000 distinct CDR3 sequences in the sample, more than 9% were seen once. The sequenced sample was whole blood, obtained in connection with sensitization to the hapten diphenylcyclopropenone (DPC). These receptors were taken from a woman aged 45-60 years with alopecia areata. Some clones in this sample may be carry-over from other donors' samples. Both conserved end residues are part of each CDR3. A D gene is named only where the DNA matches it firmly. For some rows the clone size is stated as once, few or many, or as a class when expanded; others skip it.

V gene	D gene	J gene	clone size	CDR3 protein	CDR3 DNA
TRBV20-1	TRBD1	TRBJ1-1	many	CSAIAGQGVRGTEAFF	TGCAGTGCTATCGCAGGACAGGGCGTCAGGGGCACTGAAGCTTTCTTT
TRBV7-9	.	TRBJ1-2	many	CASSLEIGGYTF	TGTGCCAGCAGCTTAGAGATTGGAGGCTACACCTTC
TRBV27	.	TRBJ2-7	.	CASRPTYKAYEQYF	TGTGCCAGCAGGCCAACGTATAAGGCCTACGAGCAGTACTTC
TRBV29-1	.	TRBJ1-2	.	CSAARGTDYGYTF	TGCAGCGCCGCCCGCGGGACGGATTATGGCTACACCTTC
TRBV4-3	.	TRBJ2-1	many	CASSQEGWTYNEQFF	TGCGCCAGCAGCCAAGAAGGCTGGACCTACAATGAGCAGTTCTTC
TRBV6-5	.	TRBJ1-6	many	CASSYIQASPLHF	TGTGCCAGCAGTTACATCCAGGCTTCACCCCTCCACTTT
TRBV12-3/TRBV12-4	.	TRBJ2-7	many	CASTSQVVSYEQYF	TGTGCCAGCACTTCCCAGGTGGTTTCCTACGAGCAGTACTTC
TRBV12-3/TRBV12-4	.	TRBJ1-3	few	CASRSGRNSGNTIYF	TGTGCCAGCAGGTCAGGGAGGAACTCTGGAAACACCATATATTTT
TRBV19	TRBD2	TRBJ2-4	few	CASSILAGAKNIQYF	TGTGCCAGTAGTATACTAGCGGGAGCCAAAAACATTCAGTACTTC
TRBV7-2	.	TRBJ2-1	few	CASSQAIYNEQFF	TGTGCCAGCAGCCAAGCTATTTACAATGAGCAGTTCTTC
TRBV29-1	TRBD1	TRBJ2-5	.	CSGGGQGEIIETQYF	TGCAGCGGGGGCGGACAGGGAGAAATAATCGAGACCCAGTACTTC
TRBV6-5	.	TRBJ2-7	few	CASSYIGVSYEQYF	TGTGCCAGCAGTTACATAGGAGTTTCCTACGAGCAGTACTTC
TRBV2	.	TRBJ2-5	.	CASSEQNIQETQYF	TGTGCCAGCAGTGAGCAGAACATCCAAGAGACCCAGTACTTC
TRBV27	.	TRBJ1-1	many	CASSLSRNTEAFF	TGTGCCAGCAGTTTGTCCCGCAACACTGAAGCTTTCTTT
TRBV4-1	.	TRBJ1-2	few	CASSRATNYGYTF	TGCGCCAGCAGCCGCGCAACGAACTATGGCTACACCTTC
TRBV7-2	.	TRBJ2-7	many	CASSLSLRSYEQYF	TGTGCCAGCAGCCTCAGTCTCCGGTCCTACGAGCAGTACTTC
TRBV7-8	.	TRBJ1-1	many	CASSVVTEAFF	TGTGCCAGCAGCGTGGTCACTGAAGCTTTCTTT
TRBV19	.	TRBJ1-5	many	CASSLPRQNQPQHF	TGTGCCAGTAGTCTACCCCGACAGAATCAGCCCCAGCATTTT
TRBV11-2	TRBD2	TRBJ2-5	many	CASSLVTSGSGETQYF	TGTGCCAGCAGCTTAGTAACTAGCGGGAGTGGTGAGACCCAGTACTTC
TRBV12-3/TRBV12-4	.	TRBJ2-5	.	CASRFAGQETQYF	TGTGCCAGCAGGTTCGCGGGACAAGAGACCCAGTACTTC
TRBV7-9	TRBD1	TRBJ1-5	many	CASSLTGGGQPQHF	TGTGCCAGCAGCTTGACAGGGGGCGGGCAGCCCCAGCATTTT
TRBV29-1	TRBD2	TRBJ2-1	few	CSVEASGRHNTYNEQFF	TGCAGCGTTGAAGCTAGCGGGAGGCATAACACCTACAATGAGCAGTTCTTC
TRBV20-1	.	TRBJ1-1	many	CSARVAGSAEAFF	TGCAGTGCTAGAGTGGCGGGGAGCGCCGAAGCTTTCTTT
TRBV7-9	.	TRBJ2-1	many	CASSPGANAGDNEQFF	TGTGCCAGCAGCCCGGGGGCCAACGCGGGGGACAATGAGCAGTTCTTC
TRBV20-1	TRBD1	TRBJ1-1	many	CSARGYRTGVDTEAFF	TGCAGTGCTAGGGGTTACCGGACAGGGGTCGACACTGAAGCTTTCTTT
TRBV29-1	.	TRBJ1-1	.	CSATPGALNTEAFF	TGCAGCGCCACTCCCGGGGCACTGAACACTGAAGCTTTCTTT
TRBV29-1	.	TRBJ2-2	.	CSVEAVRNTGELFF	TGCAGCGTTGAAGCTGTCAGGAACACCGGGGAGCTGTTTTTT
TRBV29-1	.	TRBJ2-7	many	CSVQGFHYEQYF	TGCAGCGTACAGGGTTTCCACTACGAGCAGTACTTC
TRBV24-1	.	TRBJ2-4	.	CAIDRWSKNIQYF	TGTGCCATAGACAGATGGAGCAAAAACATTCAGTACTTC
TRBV20-1	TRBD2	TRBJ2-1	many	CSARSGTSAFDEQFF	TGCAGTGCTCGGTCAGGGACTAGCGCTTTCGATGAGCAGTTCTTC
TRBV6-2/TRBV6-3	.	TRBJ2-7	few	CASSYQSSTPSYF	TGTGCCAGCAGTTACCAGTCGTCAACCCCCAGTTACTTC
TRBV9	.	TRBJ2-2	.	CASSVARYTGELFF	TGTGCCAGCAGCGTAGCTAGATACACCGGGGAGCTGTTTTTT
TRBV12-2	.	TRBJ1-3	few	CASRFPEQISSGNTIYF	TGTGCAAGTCGATTCCCCGAACAGATAAGCTCTGGAAACACCATATATTTT